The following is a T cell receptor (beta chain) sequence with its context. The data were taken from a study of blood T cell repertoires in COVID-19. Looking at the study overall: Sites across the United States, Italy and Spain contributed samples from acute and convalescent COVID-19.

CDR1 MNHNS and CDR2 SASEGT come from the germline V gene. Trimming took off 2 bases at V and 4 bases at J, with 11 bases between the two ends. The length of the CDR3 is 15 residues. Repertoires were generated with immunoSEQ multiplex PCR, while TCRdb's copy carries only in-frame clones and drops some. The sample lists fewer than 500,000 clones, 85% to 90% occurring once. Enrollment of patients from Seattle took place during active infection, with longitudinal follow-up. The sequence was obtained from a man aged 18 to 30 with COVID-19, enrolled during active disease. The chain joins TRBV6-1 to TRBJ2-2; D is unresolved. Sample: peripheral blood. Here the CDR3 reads CASSESGSGTGELFF. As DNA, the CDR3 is TGTGCCAGCAGTGAATCCGGTTCTGGCACCGGGGAGCTGTTTTTT.